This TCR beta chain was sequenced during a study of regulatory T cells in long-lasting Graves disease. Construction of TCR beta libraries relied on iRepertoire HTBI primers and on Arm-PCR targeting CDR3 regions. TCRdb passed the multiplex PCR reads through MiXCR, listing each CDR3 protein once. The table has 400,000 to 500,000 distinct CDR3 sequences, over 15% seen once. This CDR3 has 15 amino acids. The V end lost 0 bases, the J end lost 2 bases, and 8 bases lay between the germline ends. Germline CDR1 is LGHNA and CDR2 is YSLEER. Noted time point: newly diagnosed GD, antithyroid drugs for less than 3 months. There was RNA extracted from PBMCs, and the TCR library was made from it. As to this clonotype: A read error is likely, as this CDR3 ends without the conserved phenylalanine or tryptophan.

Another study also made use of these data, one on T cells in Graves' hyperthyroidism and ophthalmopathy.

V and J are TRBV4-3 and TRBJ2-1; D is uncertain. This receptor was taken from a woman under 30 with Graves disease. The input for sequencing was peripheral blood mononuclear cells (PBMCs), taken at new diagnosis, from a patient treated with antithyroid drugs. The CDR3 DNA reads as TGCGCCAGCAGCCAAGAGGTGGAAACCTACAATGAGCAGTTCCTC. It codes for CASSQEVETYNEQFL.